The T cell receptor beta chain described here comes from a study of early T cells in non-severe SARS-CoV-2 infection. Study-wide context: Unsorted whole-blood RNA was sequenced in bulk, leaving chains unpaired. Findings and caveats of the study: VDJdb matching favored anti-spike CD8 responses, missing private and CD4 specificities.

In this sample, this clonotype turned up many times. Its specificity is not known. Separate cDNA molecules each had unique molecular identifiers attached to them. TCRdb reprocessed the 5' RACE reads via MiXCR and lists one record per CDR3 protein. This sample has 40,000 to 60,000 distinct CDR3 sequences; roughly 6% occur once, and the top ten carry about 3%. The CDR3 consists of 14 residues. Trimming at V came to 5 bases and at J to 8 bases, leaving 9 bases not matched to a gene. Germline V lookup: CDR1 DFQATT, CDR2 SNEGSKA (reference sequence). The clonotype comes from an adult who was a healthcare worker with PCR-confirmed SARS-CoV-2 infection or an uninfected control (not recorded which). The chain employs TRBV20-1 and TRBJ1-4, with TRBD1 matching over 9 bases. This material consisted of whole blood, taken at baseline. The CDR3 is CSARWDRVGEKLFF. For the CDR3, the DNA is TGCAGTGCTCGATGGGACAGGGTCGGGGAAAAACTGTTTTTT.